A selection of T cell receptor beta chains follows, all from one sample in a study of beta chain features in type 1 diabetes. Some clones are missing from TCRdb's copy, which holds only in-frame ones; the method was immunoSEQ multiplex PCR. The sample lists over 300,000 clones, around 7.6% seen once, with roughly 0.44% in the top ten. Sequencing used central memory CD4+ T cells from blood. The origin of the receptors is a young woman in good health. The CDR3 runs from the conserved cysteine through the conserved F or W. D genes are given only for firm matches. Rows may omit the clone size; those that give it use once, few, many or a size class.

clone_size,j_call,d_call,v_call,cdr3_aa,cdr3_nt
many,TRBJ2-2,-,TRBV7-2,CASSQTPGGELFF,TGTGCCAGCAGCCAAACCCCGGGCGGGGAGCTGTTTTTT
few,TRBJ2-7,-,TRBV7-8,CATTRRGKSRGEQYF,TGTGCCACCACCAGGCGGGGAAAATCTCGCGGGGAGCAGTACTTC
-,TRBJ2-7,-,TRBV4-2,CASSPRGGVYEQYF,TGTGCCAGCAGCCCCAGGGGCGGGGTCTACGAGCAGTACTTC
few,TRBJ1-2,-,TRBV7-2,CASSLGPHDYGYTF,TGTGCCAGCAGCTTAGGTCCCCACGACTATGGCTACACCTTC
few,TRBJ2-2,TRBD1,TRBV9,CASSVRVTGGTGELFF,TGTGCCAGCAGCGTAAGGGTCACAGGGGGCACCGGGGAGCTGTTTTTT
-,TRBJ1-3,-,TRBV9,CASSATPGEGNTIYF,TGTGCCAGCAGCGCGACCCCAGGGGAAGGAAACACCATATATTTT
-,TRBJ2-5,-,TRBV15,CATSRVGGETQYF,TGTGCCACCAGCAGAGTGGGTGGGGAGACCCAGTACTTC
-,TRBJ2-1,-,TRBV6-6,CASTLVGEQFF,TGTGCCAGCACACTGGTAGGTGAGCAGTTCTTC
-,TRBJ2-1,TRBD2,TRBV19,CASSIELAGSAEQFF,TGTGCCAGTAGTATCGAACTAGCGGGGTCCGCAGAGCAGTTCTTC
few,TRBJ2-3,-,TRBV20-1,CSTFGGSTQYF,TGCAGTACCTTTGGAGGTTCTACGCAGTATTTT
many,TRBJ1-1,-,TRBV7-9,CASSLELRGAFF,TGTGCCAGCAGCTTAGAGCTTCGGGGAGCTTTCTTT
-,TRBJ1-5,-,TRBV15,CATSGSLLSNQPQHF,TGTGCCACCAGCGGGAGTTTACTTAGCAATCAGCCCCAGCATTTT
once,TRBJ1-4,-,TRBV15,CATSRPTGQEKLFF,TGTGCCACCAGCAGACCGACCGGACAGGAAAAACTGTTTTTT
-,TRBJ1-2,-,TRBV5-4,CASSLGQQYGYTF,TGTGCCAGCAGCTTGGGGCAGCAATATGGCTACACCTTC
-,TRBJ2-5,-,TRBV18,CASSPSGLDTETQYF,TGTGCCAGCTCACCATCTGGGCTGGACACGGAGACCCAGTACTTC